This T cell receptor (beta chain) was identified during a study of shared clonotypes between healthy human individuals. TCRdb keeps only in-frame clones here, not all; method: immunoSEQ multiplex PCR. The sample gives around 330,000 clones, less than 85% of which show up once; 10% is in the top ten. The CDR3 covers 15 residues. V gave up 2 bases and J gave up 5 bases, with 13 bases separating them. Germline loops: CDR1 SGHNT, CDR2 YYREEE (reference sequence). Study-wide results and caveats: The study found lower generation probabilities in non-shared clonotypes than in those shared by all four donors. The genetic and exposure-history diversity represented was limited by few donors. Naive subsets, compared against memory subsets, generally had larger estimated richness values.

There are a few counts of this clone. Its antigen remains unidentified. The sequence derives from a man aged 25 to 45 in good health. The sample consisted of memory CD4+ T cells sorted from blood. Subset meaning: CD45RA-negative fraction. The chain couples TRBV5-4 to TRBJ2-2; D is ambiguous. The DNA for the CDR3 is TGTGCCAGCAGCTTCGGCACAGCAAGAACCGGGGAGCTGTTTTTT. Its translation: CASSFGTARTGELFF.